Below, one TCR beta chain is given with its context. What it binds is not known. MiXCR, run by TCRdb on the reads, gives a single entry per CDR3 protein. The sample lists just under 500,000 distinct CDR3 sequences; roughly a third were seen once. These data originate in a study of T cell repertoires in cytomegalovirus infection. Germline V gene sequence: CDR1 SGHNT, CDR2 YYREEE (reference sequence). The germline V and J ends were trimmed by 1 base and 8 bases, with 9 bases remaining between them. This CDR3 has 12 amino acids. This chain connects TRBV5-4 to TRBJ1-1; no definite D call. The sample here was cultured PBMCs, taken from culture after CMV antigen stimulation. The TCR originated in a human donor in good health (CMV status not recorded). Some clones in this sample may be carry-over from other donors' samples. The CDR3, as DNA: TGTGCCAGCAGCTTGTACGGCAGGGAAGCTTTCTTT. It encodes CASSLYGREAFF.